Below are 8 T cell receptor beta chains sequenced from a single sample in a study of OX40 agonist ivuxolimab in advanced cancers. TCRdb's copy holds only in-frame clones and misses some; the assay was immunoSEQ multiplex PCR. The sample holds over 90,000 clones, 90% seen once. The source material was CD4+ or CD8+ T cells sorted from blood, sampled in a trial of the OX40 agonist ivuxolimab. These receptors all stem from an adult with an advanced solid tumor such as melanoma, head and neck, liver or kidney cancer.

The chain couples TRBV4-1 to TRBJ2-5; TRBD2 matches 10 bases. The CDR3 spans 17 residues. V gave up 3 bases and J gave up 2 bases; unmatched junction bases: 9. Germline V gene sequence: CDR1 MGHRA, CDR2 YSYEKL. In DNA form, the CDR3 reads TGCGCCAGCAGCCAGGAAGGTAGCGGGAGGCCTCAAGAGACCCAGTACTTC. Protein: CASSQEGSGRPQETQYF.

The V gene is TRBV27, the J gene TRBJ2-5; tentatively, D is TRBD2 (6 bases). The CDR3 covers 13 residues. Deletions cut 10 bases from V and 8 bases from J, with 20 bases between. Germline V gene sequence: CDR1 MNHEY, CDR2 SMNVEV (reference sequence). CDR3 DNA: TGTGCCACCACGAATCAAATGACTAGTACCCAGTACTTC. This translates into CATTNQMTSTQYF.

The chain employs TRBV5-1 and TRBJ2-7; D may correspond to TRBD1 or TRBD2 (5 bases each). CDR3 length: 15 residues. With 0 bases removed from V and 0 bases from J, the gap between germline ends came to 10 bases. The germline CDR1 and CDR2 sequences are SGHRS and YFSETQ. The CDR3: CASSLGGSNSYEQYF. Written as DNA, the CDR3 is TGCGCCAGCAGCTTGGGGGGGAGTAACTCCTACGAGCAGTACTTC.

The chain combines TRBV4-1 with TRBJ1-2, with 9 bases that match TRBD1. Germline lookup yields CDR1 MGHRA and CDR2 YSYEKL. The CDR3 is made up of 16 amino acids. The trim removed 4 bases at V and 3 bases at J, leaving 9 bases unmatched. The CDR3 protein is CASSPQGAFQDYGYTF. In DNA, the CDR3 is TGCGCCAGCAGCCCACAGGGGGCATTTCAAGACTATGGCTACACCTTC.

This chain joins TRBV18 and TRBJ2-5, with D possibly matching TRBD2 (5 bases). V lost 2 bases and J lost 5, with 12 bases in between. Germline V gene lookup returns CDR1 KGHSH and CDR2 LQKENI. The length of the CDR3 is 14 residues. CDR3 in DNA: TGTGCCAGCTCACCAAAGAGGGTTAGGGAGACCCAGTACTTC. Translation: CASSPKRVRETQYF.

V is TRBV5-1 and J is TRBJ1-1; D possibly corresponds to TRBD1 (6 bases). V was trimmed by 1 base and J by 0 bases, leaving 10 bases between them. Germline V CDR1 and CDR2: SGHRS, YFSETQ. The CDR3 is 15 amino acids. CDR3 residues: CASSLTGNLNTEAFF. The DNA for the CDR3 is TGCGCCAGCAGCTTGACAGGGAATCTGAACACTGAAGCTTTCTTT.

This clone came up once. The rearrangement links TRBV14 to TRBJ2-3; D could derive from TRBD1 or TRBD2 (5 bases each). This CDR3 is built from 15 residues. The germline CDR1 and CDR2 sequences are SGHDN and FVKESK. Trimming removed 1 base at V and 0 bases at J, with 8 bases between. The CDR3 loop is CASSQVGASTDTQYF. CDR3 coding DNA: TGTGCCAGCAGCCAAGTCGGGGCTAGCACAGATACGCAGTATTTT.

V is TRBV5-4 and J is TRBJ1-4; D is unresolved. V was pared by 3 bases and J by 3 bases, with 15 bases between. This CDR3 region has 16 residues. Germline V gene data show CDR1 as SGHNT and CDR2 as YYREEE (reference sequence). The CDR3 DNA sequence: TGTGCCAGCAGCTCCGAGGGCGGGGTTTCTAATGAAAAACTGTTTTTT. Protein sequence: CASSSEGGVSNEKLFF.